What follows are 25 T cell receptor beta chains derived from one specimen sequenced in a study of T cell responses to AZD1222 COVID-19 vaccine. Produced via immunoSEQ multiplex PCR; TCRdb's table is partial and in-frame only. The profile shows approximately 90,000 clones, 70% to 90% of them singletons. Sequenced here: peripheral blood, sampled on day 0 of AZD1222 vaccination. The receptors were gathered from an adult in good health.

The chain has TRBV7-2 and TRBJ1-2; the D gene is possibly TRBD1 (6 bases). Between the trimmed V and J ends, which lost 6 bases and 5 bases, there was a span of 13 bases. The CDR3 covers 13 residues. Per the germline V gene, CDR1 is SGHTA and CDR2 is FQGNSA. CDR3 sequence: CASRPEGGYGYTF. CDR3 nucleotides: TGTGCCAGCAGACCCGAGGGGGGATATGGCTACACCTTC.

The CDR3 DNA is TGTGCCTGGAGTCGGGGAAGCTCCTACGAGCAGTACTTC. Translated: CAWSRGSSYEQYF. The chain employs TRBV30 and TRBJ2-7; the D gene is possibly TRBD2 (5 bases). V lost 2 bases to trimming and J lost 0 bases, with 8 bases between them. Germline V gene lookup returns CDR1 GTSNPN and CDR2 SVGIG (reference sequence). The CDR3 has 13 amino acids.

This rearrangement joins TRBV5-1 to TRBJ2-2, with 7 nucleotides matching TRBD1. The V and J ends lost 0 bases and 4 bases, in that order; junction bases with no gene match: 6. Germline V gene sequence: CDR1 SGHRS, CDR2 YFSETQ. This CDR3 contains 16 residues. The chain's CDR3 is CASSLEPTGSTGELFF. CDR3 coding DNA: TGCGCCAGCAGCTTGGAACCGACAGGGTCCACCGGGGAGCTGTTTTTT. The variable domain in full, with the rest retrieved from reference TRBV5-1 and TRBJ2-2, is KAGVTQTPRYLIKTRGQQVTLSCSPISGHRSVSWYQQTPGQGLQFLFEYFSETQRNKGNFPGRFSGRQFSNSRSEMNVSTLELGDSALYLCASSLEPTGSTGELFFGEGSRLTVL.

The chain combines TRBV6-5 with TRBJ1-2; D remains ambiguous. This CDR3 region has 14 residues. V was pared by 5 bases and J by 1 base, with 11 bases between. CDR1 and CDR2 (germline): MNHEY, SVGAGI. CDR3: CASSIFAYNYGYTF. In nucleotides, the CDR3 is TGTGCCAGCAGTATCTTCGCGTATAACTATGGCTACACCTTC.

This sequence joins TRBV6-5 and TRBJ1-3; D ambiguous. The germline V gene has CDR1 MNHEY and CDR2 SVGAGI. The CDR3 runs 14 residues. V lost 4 bases and J 3 bases, leaving 10 bases between the germline ends. The CDR3 is CASSSPGFGNTIYF. CDR3 nucleotide sequence: TGTGCCAGCAGTTCCCCGGGTTTTGGAAACACCATATATTTT.

In its sample, this clone was seen once. The rearrangement uses TRBV28 and TRBJ1-1, with D uncertain. This CDR3 has 17 residues. CDR1 and CDR2 (germline): MDHEN, SYDVKM. The V end was cut by 1 base, the J end by 1 base, with 16 bases between. The CDR3 region has the DNA TGTGCCAGCAGTTTATACCCCCTTTCGGGGTCGAACACTGAAGCTTTCTTT. Translation gives CASSLYPLSGSNTEAFF.

The V and J genes are TRBV30 and TRBJ1-5; a weak D match, TRBD1 (6 bases). V lost 4 bases and J lost 4, with 20 bases in between. The CDR3 spans 16 residues. Per the germline V gene, CDR1 is GTSNPN and CDR2 is SVGIG (reference sequence). The CDR3 reads CAWMGKTGQGNQPQHF. In DNA form, the CDR3 reads TGTGCCTGGATGGGGAAAACAGGCCAGGGGAATCAGCCCCAGCATTTT.

This chain joins TRBV29-1 and TRBJ1-1; TRBD1 matches 8 bases. This CDR3 region has 13 residues. The junction had 4 bases not matched to a gene; V was cut back by 6 bases and J by 1 base. The germline V gene encodes CDR1 SQVTM and CDR2 ANQGSEA. In DNA form, the CDR3 reads TGCAGCGTACGGCAGGGGGCGAACACTGAAGCTTTCTTT. This codes for CSVRQGANTEAFF. The full variable domain, rest sourced from reference TRBV29-1 and TRBJ1-1, is SAVISQKPSRDICQRGTSLTIQCQVDSQVTMMFWYRQQPGQSLTLIATANQGSEATYESGFVIDKFPISRPNLTFSTLTVSNMSPEDSSIYLCSVRQGANTEAFFGQGTRLTVV.

The chain carries TRBV13 and TRBJ2-3, with D tentatively TRBD2 (5 bases). CDR1 and CDR2 (germline): PRHDT, FYEKMQ (reference sequence). This CDR3 is 16 amino acids long. V dropped 2 bases and J dropped 2 bases, with 14 bases sitting between them. CDR3 DNA: TGTGCCAGCAGCTTACCAGGAGGCGGCCCCACAGATACGCAGTATTTT. It yields the protein CASSLPGGGPTDTQYF.

This chain links TRBV19 with TRBJ1-2; D might be TRBD1 (6 bases). The CDR3 loop spans 17 amino acids. Between the trimmed V and J ends, which lost 0 bases and 8 bases, there was a span of 22 bases. Germline CDR1 is LNHDA and CDR2 is SQIVND (reference sequence). This CDR3 reads CASSIDQETGYRHGYTF. Here the CDR3 DNA reads TGTGCCAGTAGTATAGATCAGGAGACAGGTTATCGGCACGGCTACACCTTC.

Only a few counts were recorded for this clone. At the DNA level, this CDR3 is encoded by other sequences in the same sample as well. The CDR3 sequence is CASSFSGEEQYF. The CDR3 bases are TGTGCCAGCAGCTTTTCGGGTGAAGAGCAGTACTTC. The J gene is TRBJ2-7, the V gene TRBV5-5, with D unresolved. V lost 2 bases, J lost 7 bases, and 10 bases lay in between. Germline V lookup: CDR1 SGHKS, CDR2 YYEKEE (reference sequence). CDR3 length: 12 amino acids.

J is TRBJ2-7 and V is TRBV2; possibly TRBD1 for D (6 bases). Deletions cut 8 bases from V and 0 bases from J, with 17 bases between. Germline values: CDR1 SNHLY, CDR2 FYNNEI. This CDR3 is 15 amino acids long. This chain's CDR3 is CASDEQGGGSYEQYF. The CDR3, as DNA: TGTGCCAGCGATGAACAGGGTGGGGGCTCCTACGAGCAGTACTTC.

V gene TRBV7-9 combines with J gene TRBJ1-5; 8 nucleotides align to TRBD1. J was trimmed by 7 bases and V by 1 base; bases with no gene match: 6. This CDR3 has 15 amino acids. Germline V gene sequence: CDR1 SEHNR, CDR2 FQNEAQ (reference sequence). The CDR3 coding sequence is TGTGCCAGCAGCTTAGGACAGGGGATTTGGCAGCCCCAGCATTTT. Translation gives CASSLGQGIWQPQHF.

The chain joins TRBV5-1 to TRBJ1-1; TRBD1 might be the D (5 bases). V was cut by 2 bases and J by 1 base, with 12 bases left in between. CDR1 is SGHRS and CDR2 is YFSETQ in the germline V gene. The CDR3 has 15 amino acids. CDR3 bases: TGCGCCAGCAGCTTTACCGGGACGGGGAACACTGAAGCTTTCTTT. This gives the protein CASSFTGTGNTEAFF.

In this sample, this clone turned up once. This chain joins TRBV2 and TRBJ1-5; 7 nucleotides align to TRBD1. The V gene end was trimmed by 4 bases and the J gene end by 5 bases; junction bases not matched to a gene: 5. Per germline, CDR1 SNHLY and CDR2 FYNNEI. The CDR3 runs 14 residues. The CDR3: CASSGQGKYQPQHF. The CDR3 DNA sequence: TGTGCCAGCAGTGGACAGGGTAAATATCAGCCCCAGCATTTT.

The chain links TRBV6-2 or TRBV6-3 to TRBJ1-4; D gene unclear. V lost 2 bases, J lost 0 bases, and 7 bases lay in between. This CDR3 has 15 amino acids. The germline CDR1 and CDR2 sequences are MNHEY and SVGEGT. This chain's CDR3 is CASSYQLSTNEKLFF. In DNA, the CDR3 is TGTGCCAGCAGTTACCAACTCTCAACTAATGAAAAACTGTTTTTT.

This clone showed up just a few times. The rearrangement uses TRBV2 and TRBJ1-2; D is possibly TRBD1 (5 bases). Between the trimmed V and J ends, which lost 4 bases and 4 bases, there was a span of 7 bases. The CDR3 runs 12 residues. Germline assignment: CDR1 SNHLY and CDR2 FYNNEI. The CDR3 DNA reads TGTGCCAGCAGTGCCGGGACCTATGGCTACACCTTC. Amino acid sequence: CASSAGTYGYTF.

The chain carries TRBV15 and TRBJ1-4; D is uncertain. This CDR3 is 15 amino acids long. Per the germline V gene, CDR1 is LNHNV and CDR2 is YYDKDF (reference sequence). Trimming pared 3 bases from V and 0 bases from J, leaving 8 bases between. CDR3 sequence: CATSRDLATNEKLFF. The CDR3 nucleotides read TGTGCCACCAGCAGGGACCTTGCAACTAATGAAAAACTGTTTTTT.

The chain combines TRBV18 with TRBJ1-3; D not resolved. The CDR3 is 16 amino acids. Trimming pared 4 bases from V and 0 bases from J, leaving 13 bases between. CDR1 KGHSH and CDR2 LQKENI come from the germline V gene. This chain's CDR3 is CASSLGQTVSGNTIYF. Here the CDR3 DNA reads TGTGCCAGCTCACTAGGGCAGACCGTCTCTGGAAACACCATATATTTT.

V is TRBV5-6 and J is TRBJ1-1; no definite D call. CDR1 and CDR2 from the germline V gene are SGHDT and YYEEEE. The V end lost 0 bases, the J end lost 7 bases, and 7 bases lay between the germline ends. This CDR3 contains 12 residues. The CDR3 loop is CASSLDAVEAFF. CDR3 DNA sequence: TGTGCCAGCAGCTTGGATGCCGTTGAAGCTTTCTTT.

This rearrangement joins TRBV6-1 to TRBJ2-7; 7 nucleotides match TRBD1. This CDR3 is 15 amino acids long. Germline lookup yields CDR1 MNHNS and CDR2 SASEGT. The V segment lost 0 bases and the J segment 2 bases; nucleotides outside the gene matches: 4. The CDR3 loop is CASSEAETGPYEQYF. DNA for the CDR3: TGTGCCAGCAGTGAAGCGGAGACAGGGCCCTACGAGCAGTACTTC.

The V call is TRBV7-2, the J call TRBJ2-3; TRBD2 is a possible D gene (7 bases). V lost 5 bases and J lost 4, with 16 bases in between. Germline V gene lookup returns CDR1 SGHTA and CDR2 FQGNSA. The CDR3 length is 15 residues. The CDR3: CASSPRGAAPDTQYF. CDR3 nucleotide sequence: TGTGCCAGCAGCCCCCGGGGGGCCGCCCCAGATACGCAGTATTTT. The full variable domain, rest sourced from reference TRBV7-2 and TRBJ2-3, is GAGVSQSPSNKVTEKGKDVELRCDPISGHTALYWYRQSLGQGLEFLIYFQGNSAPDKSGLPSDRFSAERTGGSVSTLTIQRTQQEDSAVYLCASSPRGAAPDTQYFGPGTRLTVL.

The V gene is TRBV7-8, the J gene TRBJ1-1; D gene ambiguous. V was trimmed by 4 bases and J by 0 bases, leaving 18 bases between them. The CDR3 consists of 17 residues. Germline loops: CDR1 SGHVS, CDR2 FQNEAQ. CDR3 sequence (DNA): TGTGCCAGCAGCTCCTCCCGTTTGGCCAGGATGAACACTGAAGCTTTCTTT. Protein product: CASSSSRLARMNTEAFF.

The V gene is TRBV9, the J gene TRBJ1-4; unclear D gene. Germline V gene sequence: CDR1 SGDLS, CDR2 YYNGEE. V lost 1 base and J lost 8, with 27 bases in between. The CDR3 is made up of 19 amino acids. CDR3 region: CASSVTPQSPSIMGEKLFF. The CDR3 DNA reads TGTGCCAGCAGCGTAACCCCCCAGAGTCCTTCCATTATGGGGGAAAAACTGTTTTTT.

The V and J genes are TRBV11-2 and TRBJ2-5, with 7 bases matching TRBD1. Germline loops: CDR1 SGHAT, CDR2 FQNNGV. Trimming at V came to 5 bases and at J to 13 bases, leaving 13 bases not matched to a gene. CDR3 length equals 13 residues. The CDR3 is CASSGRTGRGPYF. As DNA, the CDR3 is TGTGCCAGCAGCGGCAGGACAGGCCGAGGTCCGTACTTC.